Following are 6 T cell receptor beta chains from one sample sequenced in a study of technical replicates of blood from a handful of donors. Profiling relied on immunoSEQ multiplex PCR, and the TCRdb table lists in-frame clones only, not all of them. The profile shows approximately 85,000 clones, around 94% of them singletons. Sequenced sample: T cells isolated from PBMCs. The receptors derive from a human donor in good health.

The chain is built from TRBV14 and TRBJ2-5, with TRBD1 matching over 8 bases. The germline CDR1 and CDR2 sequences are SGHDN and FVKESK. V gave up 1 base and J gave up 5 bases; unmatched junction bases: 6. This CDR3 spans 15 amino acids. The CDR3: CASSQGAGGWETQYF. The DNA for the CDR3 is TGTGCCAGCAGCCAAGGGGCAGGGGGCTGGGAGACCCAGTACTTC.

The chain joins TRBV25-1 to TRBJ1-2; the D is unclear. Looked up from germline, CDR1 is MGHDK and CDR2 is SYGVNS. V lost 0 bases to trimming and J lost 8 bases, with 10 bases between them. The CDR3 is made up of 13 amino acids. As DNA, the CDR3 is TGTGCCAGCAGTGAATATACATGGGAGGGCTACACCTTC. This encodes CASSEYTWEGYTF.

J is TRBJ2-7 and V is TRBV28; D not certain. CDR1 MDHEN and CDR2 SYDVKM come from the germline V gene. This CDR3 region has 13 residues. V was clipped by 5 bases and J by 3 bases, with 11 bases between them. CDR3 amino acids: CASSQDTYYEQYF. The CDR3 DNA follows: TGTGCCAGCAGTCAAGACACCTACTACGAGCAGTACTTC. The variable domain in full, completed from reference TRBV28 and TRBJ2-7, reads DVKVTQSSRYLVKRTGEKVFLECVQDMDHENMFWYRQDPGLGLRLIYFSYDVKMKEKGDIPEGYSVSREKKERFSLILESASTNQTSMYLCASSQDTYYEQYFGPGTRLTVT.

The rearrangement links TRBV6-1 to TRBJ1-2; D not certain. With 2 bases removed from V and 7 bases from J, the gap between germline ends came to 20 bases. Germline CDR1 is MNHNS and CDR2 is SASEGT. CDR3 length: 16 residues. CDR3 sequence reads: CASSESLVQLLSGYTF. CDR3 sequence (DNA): TGTGCCAGCAGTGAATCGTTGGTCCAACTACTATCTGGCTACACCTTC.

This clone appeared a single time. This chain connects TRBV9 to TRBJ2-2, with D possibly being TRBD1 (5 bases). Germline values: CDR1 SGDLS, CDR2 YYNGEE. V gave up 5 bases and J gave up 7 bases, with 12 bases separating them. The CDR3 covers 13 residues. Here the CDR3 reads CASRGLDIGELFF. CDR3 coding DNA: TGTGCCAGCAGGGGGTTGGACATCGGGGAGCTGTTTTTT.

This clone appeared once. The chain employs TRBV6-1 and TRBJ1-2; 10 positions match TRBD1. V shed 7 bases, J shed 2 bases, and the junction held 4 bases outside the gene matches. CDR1 and CDR2 (germline): MNHNS, SASEGT. The CDR3 totals 14 residues. The CDR3 loop reads CASTRQGANYGYTF. The CDR3 DNA is TGTGCCAGCACTCGACAGGGGGCGAACTATGGCTACACCTTC.